This passage covers 20 T cell receptor beta chains from one sample sequenced in a study of blood T cell repertoires in COVID-19. The method was immunoSEQ multiplex PCR; TCRdb's version includes in-frame clones alone and lacks a portion of them. The sample has about 190,000 clones, roughly 73% seen once. Sample: peripheral blood. The receptors come from a woman older than 75 with active or convalescent COVID-19.

The V and J genes are TRBV28 and TRBJ2-7; tentative D call: TRBD2 (5 bases). The V end was cut by 1 base, the J end by 1 base, with 11 bases between. The CDR3 runs to 15 residues. Germline CDR1 is MDHEN and CDR2 is SYDVKM. CDR3 sequence reads: CASSLSVGVSYEQYF. CDR3 DNA: TGTGCCAGCAGTTTATCGGTCGGGGTTTCCTACGAGCAGTACTTC. The variable domain in full, completed from reference TRBV28 and TRBJ2-7, reads DVKVTQSSRYLVKRTGEKVFLECVQDMDHENMFWYRQDPGLGLRLIYFSYDVKMKEKGDIPEGYSVSREKKERFSLILESASTNQTSMYLCASSLSVGVSYEQYFGPGTRLTVT.

This chain joins TRBV5-1 and TRBJ2-1; a possible D gene is TRBD2 (5 bases). The CDR3 is made up of 14 amino acids. Per germline, CDR1 SGHRS and CDR2 YFSETQ. Trimming took 2 bases from V and 6 from J, leaving 12 bases between them. The DNA for the CDR3 is TGCGCCAGCAGCTTTGATACTAGGGTCAATGAGCAGTTCTTC. Protein: CASSFDTRVNEQFF.

The V and J genes are TRBV29-1 and TRBJ2-1; D might be TRBD2 (6 bases). Trimming took 1 base from V and 15 from J, leaving 22 bases between them. Per germline, CDR1 SQVTM and CDR2 ANQGSEA. This CDR3 has 14 residues. CDR3 loop: CSVEVGINGGRRFF. The CDR3 coding sequence is TGCAGCGTTGAAGTGGGAATAAACGGAGGGAGGCGGTTCTTC.

This clone occurred a few times. The V and J genes are TRBV19 and TRBJ2-7; tentatively, D is TRBD1 (6 bases). Germline V lookup: CDR1 LNHDA, CDR2 SQIVND (reference sequence). V gave up 3 bases and J gave up 5 bases, with 14 bases separating them. The CDR3 has 14 amino acids. CDR3: CASSMQLGQDEQYF. The CDR3 nucleotides read TGTGCCAGTAGTATGCAATTGGGACAAGACGAGCAGTACTTC.

The rearrangement links TRBV19 to TRBJ2-7, with 8 bases that match TRBD1. Germline V lookup: CDR1 LNHDA, CDR2 SQIVND (reference sequence). The junction had 3 bases not matched to a gene; V was cut back by 5 bases and J by 3 bases. The CDR3 is 13 amino acids. CDR3 DNA sequence: TGTGCCAGTAGTGGGACAGGAAGCTACGAGCAGTACTTC. Translating gives CASSGTGSYEQYF.

The rearrangement uses TRBV18 and TRBJ1-2, with D perhaps matching TRBD1 (5 bases). CDR3 length equals 13 residues. Trimming left V 4 bases short and J 10 bases short, with 16 bases between. Germline lookup yields CDR1 KGHSH and CDR2 LQKENI. CDR3 residues: CASSQQEGTDYTF. CDR3 DNA: TGTGCCAGCTCACAACAGGAAGGAACGGACTACACCTTC.

The chain combines TRBV9 with TRBJ2-5; tentatively, D is TRBD2 (5 bases). Germline CDR1 is SGDLS and CDR2 is YYNGEE. V was shortened by 3 bases and J by 1 base, with 16 bases between the two germline ends. CDR3 length: 16 amino acids. The CDR3 sequence is CASSARGLWAQETQYF. DNA of the CDR3: TGTGCCAGCAGCGCCCGGGGTTTGTGGGCCCAAGAGACCCAGTACTTC.

The chain couples TRBV3-1 (or the pseudogene TRBV3-2) to TRBJ2-5, with 7 bases matching TRBD2. CDR1 and CDR2 from the germline V gene are LGHDT and YNNKEL (reference sequence). Trimming cost V 1 base and J 8 bases; bases outside gene matches: 16. CDR3 length: 17 amino acids. The CDR3 coding sequence is TGTGCCAGCAGCCAAGGGGCTAGCGGAGCGTACACTGGAACCCAGTACTTC. The encoded protein is CASSQGASGAYTGTQYF.

Note on this clone: This sample includes further DNA sequences coding for the same CDR3. V usage is TRBV2 and J usage is TRBJ2-1; D is perhaps TRBD2 (5 bases). The V gene lost 6 bases and the J gene lost 8 bases, with 8 bases spanning the gap. From germline, CDR1 is SNHLY and CDR2 FYNNEI. The CDR3 has 11 amino acids. CDR3 in amino acids: CASREGYEQFF. The CDR3 DNA is TGTGCCAGCAGAGAGGGTTATGAGCAGTTCTTC.

This clone was observed a single time. The V gene is TRBV9, the J gene TRBJ1-6, with 7 positions matching TRBD1. CDR3 length: 16 amino acids. Unmatched junction bases numbered 10, after V lost 4 bases and J lost 6 bases. Per the germline V gene, CDR1 is SGDLS and CDR2 is YYNGEE. The CDR3 region is CASSTNGQGGNSPLHF. The DNA for the CDR3 is TGTGCCAGCAGCACCAACGGCCAGGGGGGTAATTCACCCCTCCACTTT.

This clone was seen a single time. The genes are TRBV24-1 and TRBJ2-3, with a tentative D call TRBD2 (5 bases). The CDR3 totals 18 residues. V lost 5 bases and J lost 1, with 21 bases in between. Germline CDR1 reads KGHDR; CDR2 reads SFDVKD. The CDR3 bases are TGTGCCACCAGTGCTGCTGACCCGCGGCGGGTCGGCACAGATACGCAGTATTTT. This sequence encodes CATSAADPRRVGTDTQYF.

The chain couples TRBV2 to TRBJ1-4, with D possibly TRBD1 on 5 matching bases. Trimming stripped 5 bases from V and 4 bases from J, with 20 bases between. Germline lookup yields CDR1 SNHLY and CDR2 FYNNEI. The CDR3 runs 17 residues. The CDR3 region has the DNA TGTGCCAGCAGTACCGGGACGGCTAGCGCGGGTAATGAAAAACTGTTTTTT. Translated: CASSTGTASAGNEKLFF.

The chain joins TRBV6-1 to TRBJ2-1, with a weak D call TRBD1 (6 bases). The germline CDR1 and CDR2 sequences are MNHNS and SASEGT. CDR3 size: 14 residues. V gave up 1 base and J gave up 8 bases, with 12 bases separating them. The CDR3 DNA is TGTGCCAGCAGTGAAGGTGGTTCAGGGGATGAGCAGTTCTTC. This gives the protein CASSEGGSGDEQFF.

The rearrangement links TRBV4-1 to TRBJ1-3; tentatively, D is TRBD1 (6 bases). Germline CDR1 reads MGHRA; CDR2 reads YSYEKL. Trimming removed 4 bases at V and 3 bases at J, with 10 bases between. This CDR3 has 14 amino acids. The CDR3: CASSLGGDGNTIYF. The DNA for the CDR3 is TGCGCCAGCAGCCTAGGGGGTGATGGAAACACCATATATTTT.

This clone was seen only once. V and J are TRBV7-8 and TRBJ2-3; TRBD2 matches 14 bases. The CDR3 extends over 16 amino acids. Trimming at V came to 5 bases and at J to 4 bases, leaving 5 bases not matched to a gene. CDR1 and CDR2 from the germline V gene are SGHVS and FQNEAQ. The CDR3 DNA is TGTGCCAGCAGCCCCGGACTAGCGGGGGGTCCAGATACGCAGTATTTT. It is translated as CASSPGLAGGPDTQYF.

The V gene is TRBV28, the J gene TRBJ1-2; perhaps TRBD1 as D (6 bases). This CDR3 has 13 residues. Germline V gene lookup returns CDR1 MDHEN and CDR2 SYDVKM. Trimming removed 1 base from V and 9 bases from J, with 12 bases in between. CDR3 protein: CASSLSQGRRYTF. In nucleotides, the CDR3 is TGTGCCAGCAGTTTATCACAGGGAAGGCGCTACACCTTC.

The genes are TRBV5-1 and TRBJ1-2; 10 bases are a match to TRBD1. J gave up 4 bases and V 6 bases, and 6 bases lay outside the gene matches. The CDR3 has 14 amino acids. From germline, CDR1 is SGHRS and CDR2 YFSETQ. This CDR3 reads CASTTTGGPYGYTF. The CDR3 DNA reads as TGCGCCAGCACCACGACAGGGGGCCCCTATGGCTACACCTTC.

V gene TRBV6-6 combines with J gene TRBJ1-5, with 7 bases fitting TRBD1. The CDR3 sequence is 14 residues long. Unmatched junction bases numbered 4, after V lost 6 bases and J lost 2 bases. Germline CDR1 reads MNHNY; CDR2 reads SVGAGI (reference sequence). The CDR3 is CASSAGTGNQPQHF. The CDR3 DNA follows: TGTGCCAGCAGCGCCGGGACAGGCAATCAGCCCCAGCATTTT.

This clone was counted a few times. The chain recombines TRBV18 with TRBJ1-1; 8 bases line up with TRBD1. CDR1 and CDR2 (germline): KGHSH, LQKENI. J was trimmed by 3 bases and V by 2 bases; bases with no gene match: 8. The CDR3 length is 16 residues. The chain's CDR3 is CASSPMGQVGYTEAFF. CDR3 DNA: TGTGCCAGCTCACCAATGGGACAGGTCGGGTACACTGAAGCTTTCTTT. The whole variable domain, filled in from reference TRBV18 and TRBJ1-1, reads NAGVMQNPRHLVRRRGQEARLRCSPMKGHSHVYWYRQLPEEGLKFMVYLQKENIIDESGMPKERFSAEFPKEGPSILRIQQVVRGDSAAYFCASSPMGQVGYTEAFFGQGTRLTVV.

This clone was detected only a few times. The chain recombines TRBV7-2 with TRBJ1-2, with 9 positions matching TRBD1. This CDR3 spans 16 amino acids. Germline V gene data show CDR1 as SGHTA and CDR2 as FQGNSA. V was pared by 4 bases and J by 7 bases, with 13 bases of the junction left unmatched. The CDR3 region is CASSSVPVGTGFGYTF. CDR3 in DNA: TGTGCCAGCAGCTCGGTCCCGGTGGGGACAGGGTTTGGCTACACCTTC.